These 12 T cell receptor beta chains originate from one sample sequenced in a study of T cell changes during pregnancy in multiple sclerosis. The data were produced by immunoSEQ multiplex PCR, yet TCRdb's version contains in-frame clones alone and is incomplete. The table has more than 40,000 clones, 92% seen once. The source was CD4+ T cells from peripheral blood mononuclear cells, collected in the third trimester of pregnancy. The source of these receptors is a female donor with multiple sclerosis, enrolled in a pregnancy study.

The chain links TRBV7-9 to TRBJ2-2; the match to TRBD1 covers 8 bases. This CDR3 comprises 15 residues. Germline CDR1 is SEHNR and CDR2 is FQNEAQ (reference sequence). V gave up 1 base and J gave up 3 bases; unmatched junction bases: 1. The CDR3 here is CASSLDRGYTGELFF. The CDR3 bases are TGTGCCAGCAGCTTAGACAGGGGGTACACCGGGGAGCTGTTTTTT.

This chain uses TRBV6-5 with TRBJ2-4; D is undetermined. This CDR3 is built from 14 residues. CDR1 and CDR2 from the germline V gene are MNHEY and SVGAGI. Trimming took off 9 bases at V and 3 bases at J, with 15 bases between the two ends. The DNA for the CDR3 is TGTGCCAGTAGTACCGGGTCAAGCAAAAACATTCAGTACTTC. It codes for CASSTGSSKNIQYF.

The genes are TRBV6-6 and TRBJ2-7; the match to TRBD1 covers 7 bases. V lost 10 bases and J lost 6; bases outside the gene matches: 15. The CDR3 runs to 14 residues. From germline, CDR1 is MNHNY and CDR2 SVGAGI (reference sequence). CDR3 amino acids: CATSPGTALPEQYF. CDR3 in DNA: TGTGCCACTTCCCCCGGGACAGCGCTCCCCGAGCAGTACTTC.

CDR3 residues: CASSLDPRGWYGYTF. CDR3 DNA: TGTGCCAGCAGTTTAGACCCCCGAGGGTGGTATGGCTACACCTTC. The chain recombines TRBV28 with TRBJ1-2; D not resolved. In germline, CDR1 is MDHEN, CDR2 SYDVKM. This CDR3 is built from 15 residues. V lost 2 bases and J lost 5, with 15 bases in between.

The genes are TRBV9 and TRBJ2-5; 10 positions agree with TRBD2. CDR3 size: 16 residues. The germline gives CDR1 SGDLS, CDR2 YYNGEE. The V and J ends lost 0 bases and 1 base, in that order; junction bases with no gene match: 3. This CDR3 is CASSVAPSGGQETQYF. CDR3 DNA sequence: TGTGCCAGCAGCGTAGCTCCTAGCGGGGGCCAAGAGACCCAGTACTTC.

V usage is TRBV5-4 and J usage is TRBJ2-3; D call uncertain. The CDR3 has 14 residues. Germline CDR1 and CDR2: SGHNT and YYREEE (reference sequence). V lost 0 bases and J 0 bases, leaving 5 bases between the germline ends. In DNA, the CDR3 is TGTGCCAGCAGCTTGGCGACTAGCACAGATACGCAGTATTTT. Amino acids: CASSLATSTDTQYF.

The chain uses TRBV19 and TRBJ2-1; D remains ambiguous. The CDR3 sequence is 14 residues long. Deletions cut 5 bases from V and 5 bases from J, with 13 bases between. Germline-derived CDR1 and CDR2 are LNHDA and SQIVND (reference sequence). Here the CDR3 DNA reads TGTGCCAGTAGTTATGATCCCATAGACAATGAGCAGTTCTTC. This translates into CASSYDPIDNEQFF.

This chain joins TRBV6-6 and TRBJ2-7, with a weak D call TRBD1 (5 bases). With 6 bases removed from V and 4 bases from J, the gap between germline ends came to 19 bases. The germline V gene encodes CDR1 MNHNY and CDR2 SVGAGI (reference sequence). This CDR3 has 15 residues. CDR3: CASRGHGVGTYEQYF. CDR3 DNA: TGTGCCAGCAGGGGGCATGGGGTGGGTACATACGAGCAGTACTTC.

In DNA form, the CDR3 reads TGTGCCAGCAAGAGAAAGGCTTCAGGGGCGCGCAACTATGGCTACACCTTC. This sequence encodes CASKRKASGARNYGYTF. The chain is built from TRBV28 and TRBJ1-2; TRBD1 might be the D (6 bases). Per germline, CDR1 MDHEN and CDR2 SYDVKM. The length of the CDR3 is 17 residues. Trimming removed 7 bases from V and 2 bases from J, with 23 bases in between.

In nucleotides, the CDR3 is TGTGCCAGCAGTAGCGGCCCGCCACGAAACAATGAGCAGTTCTTC. It yields the protein CASSSGPPRNNEQFF. The J gene is TRBJ2-1, the V gene TRBV11-1, with D tentatively TRBD2 (6 bases). Looked up from germline, CDR1 is SGHAT and CDR2 is FQDESV (reference sequence). The germline V and J ends were trimmed by 6 bases and 5 bases, with 17 bases remaining between them. The CDR3 covers 15 residues.

The chain carries TRBV9 and TRBJ2-1, with 10 bases identical to TRBD2. There are 16 residues in the CDR3. V shed 4 bases and J 9 bases; nucleotides not matched to a gene: 13. Germline values: CDR1 SGDLS, CDR2 YYNGEE. The DNA of the CDR3 is TGTGCCAGCAGCCCAGCCGCTAGCGGGAGCTATGGTGAGCAGTTCTTC. It specifies CASSPAASGSYGEQFF.

The V and J genes are TRBV18 and TRBJ2-7; the D is unclear. Germline V CDR1 and CDR2: KGHSH, LQKENI. This CDR3 comprises 11 residues. V lost 2 bases and J lost 5, with 4 bases in between. The CDR3 sequence is CASSPKHEQYF. The CDR3 DNA reads TGTGCCAGCTCACCAAAGCACGAGCAGTACTTC.